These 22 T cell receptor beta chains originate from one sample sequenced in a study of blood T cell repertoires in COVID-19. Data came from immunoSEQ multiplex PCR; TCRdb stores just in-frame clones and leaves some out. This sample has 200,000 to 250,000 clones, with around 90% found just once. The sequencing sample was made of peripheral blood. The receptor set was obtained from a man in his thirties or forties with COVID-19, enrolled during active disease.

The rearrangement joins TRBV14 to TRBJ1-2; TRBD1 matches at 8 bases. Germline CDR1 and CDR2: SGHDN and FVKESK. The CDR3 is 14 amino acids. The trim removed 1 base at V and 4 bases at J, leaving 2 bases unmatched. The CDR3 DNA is TGTGCCAGCAGCCAAGCCACAGGGGGCTATGGCTACACCTTC. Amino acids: CASSQATGGYGYTF.

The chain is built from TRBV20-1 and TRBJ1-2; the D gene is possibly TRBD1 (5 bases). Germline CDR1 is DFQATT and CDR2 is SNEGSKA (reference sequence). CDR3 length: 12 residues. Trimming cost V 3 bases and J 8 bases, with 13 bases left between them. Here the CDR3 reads CSASTGEGGYTF. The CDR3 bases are TGCAGTGCTAGTACGGGGGAGGGAGGCTACACCTTC.

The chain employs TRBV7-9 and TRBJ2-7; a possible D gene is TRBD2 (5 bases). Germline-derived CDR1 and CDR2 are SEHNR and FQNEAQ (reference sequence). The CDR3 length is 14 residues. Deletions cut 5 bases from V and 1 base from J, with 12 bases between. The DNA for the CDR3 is TGTGCCAGCAGCCAAGGACTTATTTCCTACGAGCAGTACTTC. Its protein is CASSQGLISYEQYF.

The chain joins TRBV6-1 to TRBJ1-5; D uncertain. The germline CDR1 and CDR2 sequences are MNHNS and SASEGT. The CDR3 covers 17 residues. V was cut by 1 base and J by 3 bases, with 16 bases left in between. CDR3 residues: CASSEGTVAATNQPQHF. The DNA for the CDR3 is TGTGCCAGCAGTGAAGGGACTGTCGCCGCAACCAATCAGCCCCAGCATTTT.

The CDR3 bases are TGTGCCACCAGTGACCCATACAATGAGCAGTTCTTC. It yields the protein CATSDPYNEQFF. This chain connects TRBV24-1 to TRBJ2-1; no definite D call. Per the germline V gene, CDR1 is KGHDR and CDR2 is SFDVKD. The CDR3 consists of 12 residues. Trimming took off 4 bases at V and 4 bases at J, with 4 bases between the two ends.

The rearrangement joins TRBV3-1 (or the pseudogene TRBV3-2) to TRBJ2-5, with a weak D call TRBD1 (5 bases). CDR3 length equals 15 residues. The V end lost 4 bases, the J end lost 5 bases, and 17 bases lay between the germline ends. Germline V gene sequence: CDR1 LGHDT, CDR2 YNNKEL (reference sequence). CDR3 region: CASSPHPTERETQYF. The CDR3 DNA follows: TGTGCCAGCAGCCCCCATCCGACAGAGAGGGAGACCCAGTACTTC.

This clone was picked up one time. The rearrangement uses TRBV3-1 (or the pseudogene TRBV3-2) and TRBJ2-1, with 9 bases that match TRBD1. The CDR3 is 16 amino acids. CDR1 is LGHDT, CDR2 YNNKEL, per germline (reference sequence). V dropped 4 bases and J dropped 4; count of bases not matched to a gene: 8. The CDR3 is CASSPRTGVSYNEQFF. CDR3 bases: TGTGCCAGCAGCCCCCGGACAGGGGTGTCATACAATGAGCAGTTCTTC.

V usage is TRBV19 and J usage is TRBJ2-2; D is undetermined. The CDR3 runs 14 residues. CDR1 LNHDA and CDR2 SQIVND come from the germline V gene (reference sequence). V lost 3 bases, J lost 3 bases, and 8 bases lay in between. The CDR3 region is CASSMSHYTGELFF. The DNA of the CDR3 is TGTGCCAGTAGTATGTCCCATTACACCGGGGAGCTGTTTTTT.

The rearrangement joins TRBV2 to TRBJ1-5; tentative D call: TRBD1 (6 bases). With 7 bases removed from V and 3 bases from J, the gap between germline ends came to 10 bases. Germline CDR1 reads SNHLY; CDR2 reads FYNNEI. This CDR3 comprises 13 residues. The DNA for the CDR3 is TGTGCCAGCAACCGGGACACCAATCAGCCCCAGCATTTT. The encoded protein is CASNRDTNQPQHF.

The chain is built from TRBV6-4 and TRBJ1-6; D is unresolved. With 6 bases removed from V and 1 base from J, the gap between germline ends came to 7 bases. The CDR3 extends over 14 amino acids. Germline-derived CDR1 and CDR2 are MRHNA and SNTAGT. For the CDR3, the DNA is TGTGCCAGCAGAACGGGTTCCTATAATTCACCCCTCCACTTT. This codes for CASRTGSYNSPLHF.

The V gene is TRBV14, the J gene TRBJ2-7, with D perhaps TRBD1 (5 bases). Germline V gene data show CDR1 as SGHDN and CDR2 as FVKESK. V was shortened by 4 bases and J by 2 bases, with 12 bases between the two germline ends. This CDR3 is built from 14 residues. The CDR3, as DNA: TGTGCCAGCAGCCTTAGACAGTCTCCCTACGAGCAGTACTTC. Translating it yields CASSLRQSPYEQYF.

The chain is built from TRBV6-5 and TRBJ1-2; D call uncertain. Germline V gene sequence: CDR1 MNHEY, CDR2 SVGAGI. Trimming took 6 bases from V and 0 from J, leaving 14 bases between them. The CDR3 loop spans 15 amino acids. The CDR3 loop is CASSQISGTNYGYTF. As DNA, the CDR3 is TGTGCCAGCAGCCAGATTTCGGGGACTAACTATGGCTACACCTTC.

The CDR3 nucleotides are TGCGCCAGCAGCCAAATACAGGGGCAGACGTACGAGCAGTACTTC. Protein product: CASSQIQGQTYEQYF. This chain connects TRBV4-1 to TRBJ2-7, with 7 positions matching TRBD1. V shed 2 bases and J 4 bases; nucleotides not matched to a gene: 8. The CDR3 runs 15 residues. Germline lookup yields CDR1 MGHRA and CDR2 YSYEKL.

CDR3 DNA: TGCGCCAGCAGCCAAGATAGGCTAGCGGGGGGAGAGCAGTTCTTC. Translating gives CASSQDRLAGGEQFF. The chain joins TRBV4-1 to TRBJ2-1, with 11 bases fitting TRBD2. The J segment lost 10 bases and the V segment lost 0 bases, leaving 5 bases of the junction unmatched. The CDR3 extends over 15 amino acids. Per germline, CDR1 MGHRA and CDR2 YSYEKL.

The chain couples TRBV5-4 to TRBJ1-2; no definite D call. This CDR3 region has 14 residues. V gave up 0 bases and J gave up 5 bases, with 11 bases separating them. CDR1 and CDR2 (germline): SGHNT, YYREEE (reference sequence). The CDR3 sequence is CASSLGQVPYGYTF. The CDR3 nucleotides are TGTGCCAGCAGCTTGGGGCAGGTCCCATATGGCTACACCTTC.

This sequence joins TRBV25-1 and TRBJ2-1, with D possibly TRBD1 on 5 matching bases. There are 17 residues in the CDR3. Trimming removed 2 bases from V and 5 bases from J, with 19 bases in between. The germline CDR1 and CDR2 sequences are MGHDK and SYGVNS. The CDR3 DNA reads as TGTGCCAGCAGTGAAGGCCCACCAGGGCGCACCAACAATGAGCAGTTCTTC. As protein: CASSEGPPGRTNNEQFF.

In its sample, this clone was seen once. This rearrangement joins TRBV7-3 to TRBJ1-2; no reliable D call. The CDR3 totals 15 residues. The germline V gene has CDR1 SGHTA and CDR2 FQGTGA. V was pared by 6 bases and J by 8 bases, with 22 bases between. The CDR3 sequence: CASSPREAGRGGYTF. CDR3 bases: TGTGCCAGCAGTCCGAGGGAAGCAGGACGAGGGGGCTACACCTTC.

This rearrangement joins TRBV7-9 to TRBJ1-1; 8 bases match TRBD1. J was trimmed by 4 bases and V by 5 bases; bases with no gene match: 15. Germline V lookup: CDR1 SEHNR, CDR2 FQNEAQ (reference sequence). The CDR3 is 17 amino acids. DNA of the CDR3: TGTGCCAGCAGCCCGTCCCCGGCAGGGGGCGTTTTCACTGAAGCTTTCTTT. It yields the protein CASSPSPAGGVFTEAFF.

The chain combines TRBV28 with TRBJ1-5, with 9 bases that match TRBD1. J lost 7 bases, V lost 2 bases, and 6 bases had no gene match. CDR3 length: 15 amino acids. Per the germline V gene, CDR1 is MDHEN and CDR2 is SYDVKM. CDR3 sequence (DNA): TGTGCCAGCAGTTTAGCGGGGACAGGGCAACAGCCCCAGCATTTT. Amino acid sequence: CASSLAGTGQQPQHF.

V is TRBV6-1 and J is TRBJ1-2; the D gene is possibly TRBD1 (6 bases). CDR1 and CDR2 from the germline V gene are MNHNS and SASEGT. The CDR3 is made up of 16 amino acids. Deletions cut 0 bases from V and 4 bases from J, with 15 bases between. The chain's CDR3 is CASSEAGGGAAYGYTF. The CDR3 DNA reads TGTGCCAGCAGTGAAGCGGGAGGGGGGGCGGCCTATGGCTACACCTTC.

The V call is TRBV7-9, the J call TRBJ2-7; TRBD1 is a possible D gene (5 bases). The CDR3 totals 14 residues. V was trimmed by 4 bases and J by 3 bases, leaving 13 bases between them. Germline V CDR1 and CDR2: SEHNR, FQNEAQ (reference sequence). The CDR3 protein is CASSWRQGVYEQYF. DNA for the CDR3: TGTGCCAGCAGCTGGCGTCAGGGTGTCTACGAGCAGTACTTC.

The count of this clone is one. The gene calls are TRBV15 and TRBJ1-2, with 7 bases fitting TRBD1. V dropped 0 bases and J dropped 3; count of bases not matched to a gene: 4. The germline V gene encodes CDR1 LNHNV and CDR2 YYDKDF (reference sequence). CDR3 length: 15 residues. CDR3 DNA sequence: TGTGCCACCAGCAGAGACGGGCAGGGGGACTATGGCTACACCTTC. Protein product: CATSRDGQGDYGYTF.